Below, 25 T cell receptor beta chains from the same sample are listed, as sequenced in a study of CD8+CD57+ T cells in acquired aplastic anemia. Profiling that covered TCR beta VDJ and CDR3 relied on genomic DNA as its template. Each CDR3 protein gets one entry after TCRdb re-called the reads with MiXCR. The sample consists of around 170,000 distinct CDR3 sequences, 48% of them appearing once. Previously, flow cytometry had revealed CD8+CD57+ cell expansion in the patients chosen for sequencing. The source material was sorted CD4+, CD8+, or CD8+CD57+ T cells (not recorded which) from PBMCs. The receptors originated from a human donor with aplastic anemia.

This clonotype came up many times. The chain has TRBV7-2 and TRBJ2-1; the match to TRBD2 covers 7 bases. J was trimmed by 6 bases and V by 1 base; bases with no gene match: 9. CDR1 and CDR2 from the germline V gene are SGHTA and FQGNSA. CDR3 length: 16 amino acids. The CDR3 DNA is TGTGCCAGCAGCTTAGTCACAGCGGGGCGGCGCAATGAGCAGTTCTTC. Its protein product is CASSLVTAGRRNEQFF.

This clonotype was observed many times. The chain is built from TRBV5-1 and TRBJ2-1; TRBD2 aligns across 7 bases. Germline loops: CDR1 SGHRS, CDR2 YFSETQ. V lost 1 base to trimming and J lost 7 bases; unmatched junction nucleotides: 5. CDR3 size: 14 residues. This CDR3 reads CASSLQGGWNEQFF. CDR3 DNA: TGCGCCAGCAGCTTGCAGGGAGGGTGGAATGAGCAGTTCTTC.

V usage is TRBV4-3 and J usage is TRBJ2-5, with 11 bases fitting TRBD2. CDR3 length: 17 residues. Germline CDR1 LGHNA, CDR2 YSLEER. Germline trimming cut 4 bases from V and 0 bases from J; bases unmatched to any gene: 7. CDR3 DNA: TGCGCCAGCAGCCCACGGGCTAGCGGGGGGAACCAAGAGACCCAGTACTTC. Residues: CASSPRASGGNQETQYF.

Note on this clonotype: A read error is possible here, since a much larger clone lies one base away. The V gene is TRBV9, the J gene TRBJ2-1; possibly TRBD2 for D (6 bases). The CDR3 extends over 13 amino acids. CDR1 is SGDLS and CDR2 is YYNGEE in the germline V gene. The CDR3 spells CASSVRRGSEQSF. The CDR3, as DNA: TGTGCCAGCAGCGTACGGAGGGGTAGTGAGCAGTCCTTC.

The chain has TRBV24-1 and TRBJ1-2, with 8 bases aligning to TRBD1. The CDR3 extends over 17 amino acids. Germline trimming cut 4 bases from V and 3 bases from J; bases unmatched to any gene: 12. Germline V gene sequence: CDR1 KGHDR, CDR2 SFDVKD. CDR3 sequence reads: CATSDPVVGQEYYGYTF. The CDR3 coding sequence is TGTGCCACCAGTGACCCCGTTGTGGGACAGGAATACTATGGCTACACCTTC.

The V gene is TRBV29-1, the J gene TRBJ2-2; 10 bases align to TRBD1. CDR3 length: 12 amino acids. J lost 7 bases, V lost 4 bases, and 0 bases had no gene match. CDR1 SQVTM and CDR2 ANQGSEA come from the germline V gene. CDR3 sequence reads: CSVGTGGGELFF. As DNA, the CDR3 is TGCAGCGTTGGGACAGGGGGCGGGGAGCTGTTTTTT.

The chain links TRBV14 to TRBJ1-2, with a tentative D call TRBD1 (6 bases). In germline, CDR1 is SGHDN, CDR2 FVKESK. The CDR3 spans 16 residues. With 0 bases removed from V and 2 bases from J, the gap between germline ends came to 13 bases. The chain's CDR3 is CASSQDRGVPNYGYTF. CDR3 DNA: TGTGCCAGCAGCCAAGATAGGGGGGTACCAAACTATGGCTACACCTTC.

This clonotype showed up just once. V usage is TRBV20-1 and J usage is TRBJ1-1, with a weak D call TRBD1 (5 bases). Between the trimmed V and J ends, which lost 6 bases and 0 bases, there was a span of 20 bases. Germline V CDR1 and CDR2: DFQATT, SNEGSKA (reference sequence). CDR3 length: 16 amino acids. CDR3 DNA sequence: TGCAGTGCAGCACCCGAAGGGGCCCCTATGAACACTGAAGCTTTCTTT. Translation gives CSAAPEGAPMNTEAFF.

V and J are TRBV9 and TRBJ2-5; 11 nucleotides agree with TRBD1. This CDR3 is 16 amino acids long. V shed 3 bases, J shed 5 bases, and the junction held 9 bases outside the gene matches. In germline, CDR1 is SGDLS, CDR2 YYNGEE. The CDR3 DNA follows: TGTGCCAGCAGCGACCGGACAGGGGGCTATTATGAGACCCAGTACTTC. Translating it yields CASSDRTGGYYETQYF. Together with reference TRBV9 and TRBJ2-5, the CDR3 gives the full variable domain: DSGVTQTPKHLITATGQRVTLRCSPRSGDLSVYWYQQSLDQGLQFLIQYYNGEERAKGNILERFSAQQFPDLHSELNLSSLELGDSALYFCASSDRTGGYYETQYFGPGTRLLVL.

This clonotype has a handful of counts. The chain recombines TRBV30 with TRBJ1-6; 7 bases are shared with TRBD1. This CDR3 spans 13 amino acids. From germline, CDR1 is GTSNPN and CDR2 SVGIG (reference sequence). The CDR3 loop reads CAFFQGGNSPLHF. As DNA, the CDR3 is TGTGCTTTTTTCCAGGGGGGTAATTCACCCCTCCACTTT.

The rearrangement links TRBV2 to TRBJ2-3; possibly TRBD2 for D (6 bases). CDR3 length: 16 residues. CDR1 and CDR2 from the germline V gene are SNHLY and FYNNEI. V shed 5 bases and J shed 2 bases, with 17 bases lying between them. The CDR3 DNA follows: TGTGCCAGCAGTCAAAACGCGGGACTTGTCACAGATACGCAGTATTTT. Protein: CASSQNAGLVTDTQYF.

This clonotype has only a few counts. The chain links TRBV19 to TRBJ1-2; D uncertain. Germline CDR1 LNHDA, CDR2 SQIVND (reference sequence). V was shortened by 0 bases and J by 5 bases, with 13 bases between the two germline ends. CDR3 length equals 15 residues. CDR3 in amino acids: CASSIDKQLSYGYTF. CDR3 coding DNA: TGTGCCAGTAGTATAGATAAACAGCTCTCGTATGGCTACACCTTC.

This clonotype has only a few counts. A read error may account for a junction end that differs from germline. The rearrangement uses TRBV7-7 and TRBJ2-6; 9 bases fit TRBD1. CDR1 is SSHAT and CDR2 is FNYEAQ in the germline V gene (reference sequence). CDR3 length equals 16 residues. CDR3 amino acids: CASSTWTGAGANVLTF. The DNA for the CDR3 is TGTGCTAGCAGCACCTGGACAGGGGCCGGGGCCAACGTCCTGACTTTC.

This chain uses TRBV9 with TRBJ1-2, with no clear D. The germline V gene encodes CDR1 SGDLS and CDR2 YYNGEE. V was shortened by 3 bases and J by 2 bases, with 5 bases between the two germline ends. The CDR3 extends over 12 amino acids. The CDR3 DNA is TGTGCCAGCAGCGCGGACAACTATGGCTACACCTTC. Translation gives CASSADNYGYTF.

In DNA, the CDR3 is TGTGCCAGCAGCCACAGTCCTGCGGGGGAGCTCTACAATGAGCAGTTCTTC. It encodes CASSHSPAGELYNEQFF. This chain connects TRBV11-2 to TRBJ2-1; the match to TRBD2 covers 7 bases. V lost 5 bases and J lost 3; bases outside the gene matches: 13. The CDR3 is 17 amino acids. CDR1 is SGHAT, CDR2 FQNNGV, per germline.

Ten or more counts support this clonotype. This chain links TRBV5-6 with TRBJ2-7; D uncertain. V was trimmed by 5 bases and J by 5 bases, leaving 23 bases between them. Germline V CDR1 and CDR2: SGHDT, YYEEEE. The CDR3 is 16 residues long. CDR3 protein: CASRTPLQGSSHEQYF. CDR3 nucleotides: TGTGCCAGCAGAACCCCCCTTCAAGGCTCATCCCACGAGCAGTACTTC. The whole variable domain, remainder taken from reference TRBV5-6 and TRBJ2-7, is DAGVTQSPTHLIKTRGQQVTLRCSPKSGHDTVSWYQQALGQGPQFIFQYYEEEERQRGNFPDRFSGHQFPNYSSELNVNALLLGDSALYLCASRTPLQGSSHEQYFGPGTRLTVT.

This clonotype was counted many times. This CDR3 reads CASSHTGQGPAEAFF. CDR3 in DNA: TGCGCCAGCAGTCATACAGGACAGGGCCCTGCCGAAGCTTTCTTT. The V and J genes are TRBV10-1 and TRBJ1-1; 8 bases line up with TRBD1. With V trimmed by 5 bases and J by 8 bases, 13 bases remained unmatched. The CDR3 totals 15 residues. Germline V gene data show CDR1 as WNHNN and CDR2 as SYGVQD (reference sequence).

The chain has TRBV2 and TRBJ2-1; TRBD1 agrees at 9 bases. The V gene end was trimmed by 8 bases and the J gene end by 2 bases; junction bases not matched to a gene: 4. The CDR3 runs 14 residues. CDR1 and CDR2 from the germline V gene are SNHLY and FYNNEI. The CDR3 DNA is TGTGCCAGCGGAACAGGGGGCGCCTACAATGAGCAGTTCTTC. Translated, it gives CASGTGGAYNEQFF.

The rearrangement uses TRBV2 and TRBJ1-5, with 9 bases aligning to TRBD1. The CDR3 contains 15 residues. J lost 4 bases, V lost 4 bases, and 5 bases had no gene match. The germline CDR1 and CDR2 sequences are SNHLY and FYNNEI. The CDR3 region is CASSGTGAPNQPQHF. DNA for the CDR3: TGTGCCAGCAGTGGGACAGGGGCCCCAAATCAGCCCCAGCATTTT.

Judged by abundance, this clonotype is medium-sized. This chain links TRBV20-1 with TRBJ1-6; no definite D call. V lost 2 bases and J 8 bases, leaving 7 bases between the germline ends. The germline gives CDR1 DFQATT, CDR2 SNEGSKA (reference sequence). The CDR3 is made up of 12 amino acids. CDR3 in amino acids: CSARSDYSPLHF. CDR3 DNA: TGCAGTGCTAGATCGGACTATTCACCCCTCCACTTT.

V is TRBV9 and J is TRBJ2-1, with a tentative D call TRBD2 (6 bases). The length of the CDR3 is 13 residues. V lost 1 base and J 6 bases, leaving 8 bases between the germline ends. Germline CDR1 and CDR2: SGDLS and YYNGEE. CDR3 DNA: TGTGCCAGCAGCGTATACGGGGGCAATGAGCAGTTCTTC. Translated, it gives CASSVYGGNEQFF. The full variable domain, with the rest looked up from reference TRBV9 and TRBJ2-1, is DSGVTQTPKHLITATGQRVTLRCSPRSGDLSVYWYQQSLDQGLQFLIQYYNGEERAKGNILERFSAQQFPDLHSELNLSSLELGDSALYFCASSVYGGNEQFFGPGTRLTVL.

The rearrangement uses TRBV29-1 and TRBJ1-4; no clear D gene. The germline V and J ends were trimmed by 8 bases and 5 bases, with 15 bases remaining between them. The germline V gene has CDR1 SQVTM and CDR2 ANQGSEA. The CDR3 extends over 13 amino acids. This CDR3 is CSQGRGLNEKLFF. The DNA for the CDR3 is TGCAGCCAAGGTCGGGGTCTGAATGAAAAACTGTTTTTT.

V and J are TRBV29-1 and TRBJ2-1; D is possibly TRBD1 or TRBD2 (7 bases each). The V gene's germline CDR1 is SQVTM and CDR2 ANQGSEA. Trimming took off 4 bases at V and 8 bases at J, with 12 bases between the two ends. The CDR3 consists of 12 residues. CDR3 sequence reads: CSVGQGGDEQFF. In DNA, the CDR3 is TGCAGCGTTGGACAGGGAGGGGATGAGCAGTTCTTC.

This clonotype was recorded at least ten times. The V gene is TRBV7-8, the J gene TRBJ1-4; no firm D call. CDR1 is SGHVS and CDR2 is FQNEAQ in the germline V gene. The V end lost 1 base, the J end lost 6 bases, and 15 bases lay between the germline ends. This CDR3 is built from 16 residues. The DNA for the CDR3 is TGTGCCAGCAGCTTAGTTACCCCTACAAGGGATGAAAAACTGTTTTTT. Its protein product is CASSLVTPTRDEKLFF.

In its sample, this clonotype was seen many times. This chain connects TRBV13 to TRBJ2-7, with D unclear. In germline, CDR1 is PRHDT, CDR2 FYEKMQ (reference sequence). This CDR3 spans 14 amino acids. Trimming pared 5 bases from V and 0 bases from J, leaving 11 bases between. CDR3 nucleotide sequence: TGTGCCAGCAGCGCGGTCCTTCACTCCTACGAGCAGTACTTC. It is translated as CASSAVLHSYEQYF. Full variable domain (remainder filled in from reference TRBV13 and TRBJ2-7): AAGVIQSPRHLIKEKRETATLKCYPIPRHDTVYWYQQGPGQDPQFLISFYEKMQSDKGSIPDRFSAQQFSDYHSELNMSSLELGDSALYFCASSAVLHSYEQYFGPGTRLTVT.